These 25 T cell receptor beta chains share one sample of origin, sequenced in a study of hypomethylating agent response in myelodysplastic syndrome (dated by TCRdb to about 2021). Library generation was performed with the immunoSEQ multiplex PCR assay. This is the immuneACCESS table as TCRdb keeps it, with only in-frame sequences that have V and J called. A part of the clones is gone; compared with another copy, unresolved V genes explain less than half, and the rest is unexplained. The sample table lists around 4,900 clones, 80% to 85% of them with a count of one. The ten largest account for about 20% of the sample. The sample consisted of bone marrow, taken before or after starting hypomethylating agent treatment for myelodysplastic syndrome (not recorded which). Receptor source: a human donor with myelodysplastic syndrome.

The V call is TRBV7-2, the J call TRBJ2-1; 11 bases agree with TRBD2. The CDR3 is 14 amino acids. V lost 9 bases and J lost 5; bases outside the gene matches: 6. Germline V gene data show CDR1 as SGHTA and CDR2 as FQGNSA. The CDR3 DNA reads TGTGCCAGTAAGACTAGCGGGGTACACAATGAGCAGTTCTTC. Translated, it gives CASKTSGVHNEQFF.

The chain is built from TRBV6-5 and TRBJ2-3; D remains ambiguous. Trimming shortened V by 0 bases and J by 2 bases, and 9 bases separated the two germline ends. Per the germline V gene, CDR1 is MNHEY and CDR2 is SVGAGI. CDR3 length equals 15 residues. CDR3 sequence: CASSYSGPATDTQYF. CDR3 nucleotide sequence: TGTGCCAGCAGTTACTCCGGACCAGCCACAGATACGCAGTATTTT.

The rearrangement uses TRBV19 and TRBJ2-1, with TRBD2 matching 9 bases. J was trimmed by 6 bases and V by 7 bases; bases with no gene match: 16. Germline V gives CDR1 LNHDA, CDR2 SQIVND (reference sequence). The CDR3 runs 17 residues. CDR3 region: CASMPRAGRLAANEQFF. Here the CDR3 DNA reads TGTGCCAGTATGCCCAGGGCGGGCAGACTAGCGGCCAATGAGCAGTTCTTC.

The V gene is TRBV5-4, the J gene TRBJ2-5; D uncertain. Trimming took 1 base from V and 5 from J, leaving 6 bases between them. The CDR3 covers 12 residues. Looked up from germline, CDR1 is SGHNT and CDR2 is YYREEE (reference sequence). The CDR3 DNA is TGTGCCAGCAGCTTGCCCCCGGAGACCCAGTACTTC. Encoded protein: CASSLPPETQYF.

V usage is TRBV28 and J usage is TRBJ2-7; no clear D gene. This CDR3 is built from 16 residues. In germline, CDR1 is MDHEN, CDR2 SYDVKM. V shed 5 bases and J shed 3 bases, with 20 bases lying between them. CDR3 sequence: CASSQIPAAAFYEQYF. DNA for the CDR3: TGTGCCAGCAGTCAAATCCCGGCAGCCGCCTTCTACGAGCAGTACTTC. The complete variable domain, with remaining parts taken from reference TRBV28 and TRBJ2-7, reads DVKVTQSSRYLVKRTGEKVFLECVQDMDHENMFWYRQDPGLGLRLIYFSYDVKMKEKGDIPEGYSVSREKKERFSLILESASTNQTSMYLCASSQIPAAAFYEQYFGPGTRLTVT.

The DNA of the CDR3 is TGTGCCAGCAGTCACGGGTCTCTGAGGGGCTACACCTTC. It is translated as CASSHGSLRGYTF. This chain links TRBV28 with TRBJ1-2, with D unclear. V was cut by 5 bases and J by 8 bases, with 15 bases left in between. The CDR3 runs 13 residues. Per the germline V gene, CDR1 is MDHEN and CDR2 is SYDVKM.

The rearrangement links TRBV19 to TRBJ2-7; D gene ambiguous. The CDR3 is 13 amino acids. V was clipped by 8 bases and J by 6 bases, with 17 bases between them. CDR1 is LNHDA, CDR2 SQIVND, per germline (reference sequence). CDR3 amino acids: CASASTLTGEQYF. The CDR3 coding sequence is TGTGCCAGTGCCTCGACCCTCACGGGCGAGCAGTACTTC.

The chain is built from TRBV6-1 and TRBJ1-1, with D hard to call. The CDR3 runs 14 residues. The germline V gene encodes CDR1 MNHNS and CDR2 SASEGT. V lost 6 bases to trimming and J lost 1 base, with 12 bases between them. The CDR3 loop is CASRSWAGNTEAFF. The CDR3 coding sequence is TGTGCCAGCAGGTCCTGGGCGGGGAACACTGAAGCTTTCTTT.

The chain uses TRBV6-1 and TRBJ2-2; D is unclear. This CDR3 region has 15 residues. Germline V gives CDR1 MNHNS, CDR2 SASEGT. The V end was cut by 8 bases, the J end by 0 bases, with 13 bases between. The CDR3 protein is CASAGQVANTGELFF. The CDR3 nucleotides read TGTGCCAGCGCTGGGCAGGTCGCGAACACCGGGGAGCTGTTTTTT.

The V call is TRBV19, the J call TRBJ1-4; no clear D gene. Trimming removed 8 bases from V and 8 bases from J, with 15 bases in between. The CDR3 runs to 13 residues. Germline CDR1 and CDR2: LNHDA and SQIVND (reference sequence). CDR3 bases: TGTGCCAGTGCCGTGCGGCGGCGGGAAAAACTGTTTTTT. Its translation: CASAVRRREKLFF.

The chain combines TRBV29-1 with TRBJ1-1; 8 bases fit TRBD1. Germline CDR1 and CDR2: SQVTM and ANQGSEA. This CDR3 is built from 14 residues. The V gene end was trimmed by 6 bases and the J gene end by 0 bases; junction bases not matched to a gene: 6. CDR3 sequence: CSVGSGQVNTEAFF. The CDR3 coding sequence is TGCAGCGTGGGGTCGGGACAGGTGAACACTGAAGCTTTCTTT. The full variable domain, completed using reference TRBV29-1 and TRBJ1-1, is SAVISQKPSRDICQRGTSLTIQCQVDSQVTMMFWYRQQPGQSLTLIATANQGSEATYESGFVIDKFPISRPNLTFSTLTVSNMSPEDSSIYLCSVGSGQVNTEAFFGQGTRLTVV.

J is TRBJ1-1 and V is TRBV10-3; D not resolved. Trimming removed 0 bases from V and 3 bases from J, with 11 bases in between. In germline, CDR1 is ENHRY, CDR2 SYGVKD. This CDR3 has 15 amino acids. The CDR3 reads CAISESRDGDTEAFF. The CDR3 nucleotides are TGTGCCATCAGTGAGTCGAGAGATGGGGACACTGAAGCTTTCTTT.

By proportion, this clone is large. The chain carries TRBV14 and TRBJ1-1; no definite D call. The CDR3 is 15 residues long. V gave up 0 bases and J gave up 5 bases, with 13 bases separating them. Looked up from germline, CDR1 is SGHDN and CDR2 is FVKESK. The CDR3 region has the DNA TGTGCCAGCAGCCAAGATGCTGGGGTGGTGACTGAAGCTTTCTTT. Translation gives CASSQDAGVVTEAFF. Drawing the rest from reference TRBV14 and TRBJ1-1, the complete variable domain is EAGVTQFPSHSVIEKGQTVTLRCDPISGHDNLYWYRRVMGKEIKFLLHFVKESKQDESGMPNNRFLAERTGGTYSTLKVQPAELEDSGVYFCASSQDAGVVTEAFFGQGTRLTVV.

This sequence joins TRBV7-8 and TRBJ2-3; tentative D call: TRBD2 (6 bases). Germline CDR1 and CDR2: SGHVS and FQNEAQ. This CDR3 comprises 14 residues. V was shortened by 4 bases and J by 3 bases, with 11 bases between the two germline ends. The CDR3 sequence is CASSSSVMTDTQYF. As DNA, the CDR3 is TGTGCCAGCAGCTCTAGCGTTATGACAGATACGCAGTATTTT.

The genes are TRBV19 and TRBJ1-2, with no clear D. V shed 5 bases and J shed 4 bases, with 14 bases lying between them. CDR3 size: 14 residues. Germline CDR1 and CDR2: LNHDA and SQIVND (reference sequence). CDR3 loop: CASSPGSPIYGYTF. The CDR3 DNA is TGTGCCAGTAGTCCCGGGTCGCCAATCTATGGCTACACCTTC.

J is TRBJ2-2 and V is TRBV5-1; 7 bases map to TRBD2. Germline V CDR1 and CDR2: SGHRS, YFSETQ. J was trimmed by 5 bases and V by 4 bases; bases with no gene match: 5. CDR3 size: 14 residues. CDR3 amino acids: CASSREGATGELFF. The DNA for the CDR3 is TGCGCCAGCAGCAGGGAGGGAGCGACCGGGGAGCTGTTTTTT.

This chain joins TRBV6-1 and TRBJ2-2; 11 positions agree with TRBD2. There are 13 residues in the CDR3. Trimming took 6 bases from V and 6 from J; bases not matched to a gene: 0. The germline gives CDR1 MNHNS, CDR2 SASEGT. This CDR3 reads CASRLAGAGELFF. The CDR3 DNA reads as TGTGCCAGCAGACTAGCGGGGGCCGGGGAGCTGTTTTTT.

This CDR3 is CASSQDLRGGVEQYF. CDR3 DNA: TGTGCCAGCAGCCAAGATTTGCGAGGAGGGGTCGAGCAGTACTTC. V is TRBV4-2 and J is TRBJ2-7, with D maybe TRBD2 (6 bases). The V gene lost 0 bases and the J gene lost 6 bases, with 15 bases spanning the gap. CDR1 and CDR2 from the germline V gene are LGHNA and YNFKEQ. The CDR3 has 15 amino acids.

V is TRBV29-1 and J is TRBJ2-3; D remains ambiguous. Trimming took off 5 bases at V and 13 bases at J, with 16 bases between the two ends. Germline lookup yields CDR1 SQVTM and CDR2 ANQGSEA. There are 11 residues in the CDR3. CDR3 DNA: TGCAGCGTTTGGGTGGACCCGAAGGAGTATTTT. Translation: CSVWVDPKEYF.

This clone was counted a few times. This CDR3 reads CASSPTGGNTEAFF. DNA for the CDR3: TGTGCCAGCTCACCTACAGGGGGAAACACTGAAGCTTTCTTT. The rearrangement links TRBV18 to TRBJ1-1, with 8 bases fitting TRBD1. Trimming took 3 bases from V and 2 from J; bases not matched to a gene: 2. Germline assignment: CDR1 KGHSH and CDR2 LQKENI. The CDR3 runs to 14 residues. The full variable domain, with the rest looked up from reference TRBV18 and TRBJ1-1, is NAGVMQNPRHLVRRRGQEARLRCSPMKGHSHVYWYRQLPEEGLKFMVYLQKENIIDESGMPKERFSAEFPKEGPSILRIQQVVRGDSAAYFCASSPTGGNTEAFFGQGTRLTVV.

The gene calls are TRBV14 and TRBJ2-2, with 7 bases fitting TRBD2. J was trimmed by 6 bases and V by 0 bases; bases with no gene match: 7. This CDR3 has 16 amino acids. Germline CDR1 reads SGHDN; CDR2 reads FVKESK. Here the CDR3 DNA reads TGTGCCAGCAGCCAAGATGTAGCGCTAGCGGCCGGGGAGCTGTTTTTT. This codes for CASSQDVALAAGELFF.

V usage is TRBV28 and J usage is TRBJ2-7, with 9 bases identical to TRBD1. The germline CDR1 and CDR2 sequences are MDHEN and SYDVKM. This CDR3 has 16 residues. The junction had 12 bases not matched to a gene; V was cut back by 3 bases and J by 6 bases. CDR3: CASSLKGPTGGGEQYF. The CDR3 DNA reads TGTGCCAGCAGTTTGAAAGGCCCGACAGGGGGTGGCGAGCAGTACTTC.

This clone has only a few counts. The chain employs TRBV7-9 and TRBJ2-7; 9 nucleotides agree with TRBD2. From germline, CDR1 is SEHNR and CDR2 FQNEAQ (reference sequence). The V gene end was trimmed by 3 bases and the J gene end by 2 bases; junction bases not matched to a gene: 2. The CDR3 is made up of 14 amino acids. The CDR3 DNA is TGTGCCAGCAGCTTTAGCGGGGGAACCTACGAGCAGTACTTC. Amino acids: CASSFSGGTYEQYF.

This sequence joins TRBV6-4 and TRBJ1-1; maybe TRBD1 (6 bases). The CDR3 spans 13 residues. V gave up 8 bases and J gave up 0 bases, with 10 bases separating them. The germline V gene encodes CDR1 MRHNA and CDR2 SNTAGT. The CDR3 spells CASRAGVNTEAFF. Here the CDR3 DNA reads TGTGCCAGCCGGGCAGGGGTGAACACTGAAGCTTTCTTT.

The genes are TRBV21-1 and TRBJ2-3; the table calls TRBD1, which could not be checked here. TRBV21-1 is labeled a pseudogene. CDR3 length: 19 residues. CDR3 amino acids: CASSKIGSKGARNTDTQYF. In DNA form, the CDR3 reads TGTGCCAGCAGCAAAATTGGGAGCAAGGGGGCGCGAAACACAGATACGCAGTATTTT.